The sequence of this T cell receptor (beta chain) was determined in a study of cytomegalovirus exposure and HLA in healthy donors. Study-wide context: Researchers previously reported finding roughly 120 million unique TCR beta sequences from approximately 200 million T cells. Across 300 to 400 genotyped donors, roughly 80% landed in the Caucasian-associated ancestry cluster.

Use of 60 Vbeta and 13 Jbeta primers characterized the PCR. Some clones are missing from TCRdb's copy, which holds only in-frame ones; the method was immunoSEQ multiplex PCR. The sample holds approximately 290,000 clones, 80% seen once. V lost 2 bases to trimming and J lost 2 bases, with 13 bases between them. Germline V CDR1 and CDR2: MGHRA, YSYEKL. The CDR3 covers 16 residues. The chain combines TRBV4-1 with TRBJ1-5; D might be TRBD1 (5 bases). This clonotype was sampled from a girl under 10 years old in good health and CMV-seronegative. Sample: PBMCs. The CDR3 DNA reads as TGCGCCAGCAGCCAAAGGCGGGGGTCGGGCAATCAGCCCCAGCATTTT. It is translated as CASSQRRGSGNQPQHF.